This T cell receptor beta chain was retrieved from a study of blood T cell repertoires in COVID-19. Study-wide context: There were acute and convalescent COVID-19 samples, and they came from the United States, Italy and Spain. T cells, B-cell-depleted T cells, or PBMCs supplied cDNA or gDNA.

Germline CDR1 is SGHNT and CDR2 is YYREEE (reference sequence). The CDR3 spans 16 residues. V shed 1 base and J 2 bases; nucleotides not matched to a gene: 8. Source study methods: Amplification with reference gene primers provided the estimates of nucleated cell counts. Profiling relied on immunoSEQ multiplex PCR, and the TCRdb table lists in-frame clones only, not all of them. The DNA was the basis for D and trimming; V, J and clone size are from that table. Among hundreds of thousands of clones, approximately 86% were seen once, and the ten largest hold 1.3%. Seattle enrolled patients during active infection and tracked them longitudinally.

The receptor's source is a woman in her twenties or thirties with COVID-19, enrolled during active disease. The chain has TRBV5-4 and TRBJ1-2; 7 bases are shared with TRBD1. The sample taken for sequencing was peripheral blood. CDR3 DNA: TGTGCCAGCAGCTTGTCGACAGGGTCTTTAAACTATGGCTACACCTTC. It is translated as CASSLSTGSLNYGYTF.